One and the same sample provided the 30 T cell receptor beta chains below, sequenced in a study of blood T cells in healthy people across ages. PCR was performed a second time for about 7 to 12 cycles using a sample-barcoded 5' primer and a J-beta primer mix. TCRdb re-derived calls from the 5' RACE reads in MiXCR, one entry per CDR3 protein. Here the sample spans about 680,000 distinct CDR3 sequences, roughly 50% being singletons. The specimen was blood. The origin of the receptors is a woman in her sixties in good health.

J is TRBJ1-1 and V is TRBV6-2 or TRBV6-3; D is possibly TRBD1 (5 bases). The CDR3 is made up of 15 amino acids. Between the trimmed V and J ends, which lost 4 bases and 3 bases, there was a span of 15 bases. Germline loops: CDR1 MNHEY, CDR2 SVGEGT. CDR3 DNA: TGTGCCAGCAGTTGGACAAGCAGGGTAGACACTGAAGCTTTCTTT. Its protein is CASSWTSRVDTEAFF.

This chain uses TRBV28 with TRBJ1-4, with D possibly TRBD1 on 5 matching bases. Germline V gives CDR1 MDHEN, CDR2 SYDVKM. This CDR3 is 12 amino acids long. With 3 bases removed from V and 14 bases from J, the gap between germline ends came to 13 bases. The CDR3, as DNA: TGTGCCAGCAGTTTTGGAGACAGAGTGCTGTTTTTT. Protein sequence: CASSFGDRVLFF. The whole variable domain, remainder taken from reference TRBV28 and TRBJ1-4, is DVKVTQSSRYLVKRTGEKVFLECVQDMDHENMFWYRQDPGLGLRLIYFSYDVKMKEKGDIPEGYSVSREKKERFSLILESASTNQTSMYLCASSFGDRVLFFGSGTQLSVL.

The chain employs TRBV7-2 and TRBJ2-1, with 9 bases that match TRBD1. V was clipped by 3 bases and J by 6 bases; unmatched bases: 3. Germline V gene lookup returns CDR1 SGHTA and CDR2 FQGNSA. There are 14 residues in the CDR3. This CDR3 is CASSFPTGGNEQFF. DNA for the CDR3: TGTGCCAGCAGCTTTCCGACAGGGGGCAATGAGCAGTTCTTC.

CDR3 nucleotide sequence: TGTGCCAGCAGTCCCACTAAGACTAGCGGGATGGTAAGGAATGAGCAGTTCTTC. It translates to CASSPTKTSGMVRNEQFF. The V call is TRBV27, the J call TRBJ2-1; 11 bases align to TRBD2. V lost 5 bases and J lost 7; bases outside the gene matches: 16. Germline V gene sequence: CDR1 MNHEY, CDR2 SMNVEV (reference sequence). This CDR3 is built from 18 residues.

CDR3 amino acids: CASGPRDSGYEQYF. The CDR3, as DNA: TGTGCCAGCGGTCCCCGGGACTCGGGCTACGAGCAGTACTTC. This rearrangement joins TRBV6-2 or TRBV6-3 to TRBJ2-7, with D possibly being TRBD2 (6 bases). Germline loops: CDR1 MNHEY, CDR2 SVGEGT. This CDR3 comprises 14 residues. V was cut by 8 bases and J by 3 bases, with 17 bases left in between.

This clonotype appeared once. The chain recombines TRBV5-1 with TRBJ2-3; tentative D call: TRBD1 (5 bases). V was trimmed by 4 bases and J by 10 bases, leaving 16 bases between them. There are 13 residues in the CDR3. The germline gives CDR1 SGHRS, CDR2 YFSETQ. DNA for the CDR3: TGCGCCAGCAGCGTGGACCCAGAAGGGGCGCAGTATTTT. This sequence encodes CASSVDPEGAQYF.

This clonotype appeared many times. V gene TRBV7-2 combines with J gene TRBJ2-7, with 7 bases lining up with TRBD1. Per germline, CDR1 SGHTA and CDR2 FQGNSA. The CDR3 is 15 amino acids. V lost 4 bases to trimming and J lost 0 bases; unmatched junction nucleotides: 6. CDR3 nucleotide sequence: TGTGCCAGCAGCTCGTACGGGACAGCCTCCTACGAGCAGTACTTC. Encoded protein: CASSSYGTASYEQYF.

The chain links TRBV5-4 to TRBJ2-4; 9 bases match TRBD1. The CDR3 runs to 15 residues. The junction had 5 bases not matched to a gene; V was cut back by 4 bases and J by 3 bases. CDR1 is SGHNT, CDR2 YYREEE, per germline (reference sequence). In DNA form, the CDR3 reads TGTGCCAGCAGCACGGGACAGGGTGGCAAAAACATTCAGTACTTC. Translation: CASSTGQGGKNIQYF.

This clonotype was counted many times. The rearrangement joins TRBV6-4 to TRBJ2-1, with D perhaps TRBD2 (6 bases). V was pared by 5 bases and J by 0 bases, with 11 bases between. The CDR3 has 15 residues. CDR1 and CDR2 (germline): MRHNA, SNTAGT. The CDR3 DNA reads TGTGCCAGCAGTAATAGCGGCAGCTCCTACAATGAGCAGTTCTTC. This gives the protein CASSNSGSSYNEQFF.

The rearrangement links TRBV20-1 to TRBJ2-3, with 7 bases aligning to TRBD2. Germline CDR1 is DFQATT and CDR2 is SNEGSKA (reference sequence). The CDR3 spans 12 residues. V gave up 3 bases and J gave up 4 bases; unmatched junction bases: 1. This CDR3 is CSARREPDTQYF. The CDR3 bases are TGCAGTGCTAGGCGGGAGCCAGATACGCAGTATTTT.

This chain connects TRBV29-1 to TRBJ2-3; no firm D call. The germline V gene encodes CDR1 SQVTM and CDR2 ANQGSEA. Trimming removed 4 bases from V and 3 bases from J, with 11 bases in between. This CDR3 has 13 residues. CDR3 sequence (DNA): TGCAGCGTTGCTAAACAGAGTACAGATACGCAGTATTTT. It codes for CSVAKQSTDTQYF.

This clonotype has a count of ten or more. This chain connects TRBV6-1 to TRBJ2-1, with 7 bases fitting TRBD1. Germline assignment: CDR1 MNHNS and CDR2 SASEGT. This CDR3 contains 14 residues. Losses at the gene ends were 6 bases for V and 8 bases for J; bases not matched to a gene: 10. The CDR3, as DNA: TGTGCCAGCAGGAGTAACAGGGGAGAGGATGAGCAGTTCTTC. This encodes CASRSNRGEDEQFF.

The count of this clonotype is one. This rearrangement joins TRBV7-9 to TRBJ2-1, with TRBD2 identical over 8 bases. Germline V gene lookup returns CDR1 SEHNR and CDR2 FQNEAQ (reference sequence). The V gene end was trimmed by 1 base and the J gene end by 5 bases; junction bases not matched to a gene: 13. The CDR3 runs 18 residues. The CDR3 region is CASSLGQGNGRAHNEQFF. CDR3 sequence (DNA): TGTGCCAGCAGCTTAGGCCAGGGGAACGGGAGGGCCCACAATGAGCAGTTCTTC.

The chain employs TRBV20-1 and TRBJ1-5, with TRBD1 as a possible D gene (6 bases). The CDR3 totals 15 residues. Germline-derived CDR1 and CDR2 are DFQATT and SNEGSKA (reference sequence). V was pared by 3 bases and J by 2 bases, with 14 bases between. The DNA for the CDR3 is TGCAGTGCTAGGGATGGGGGGCGGGGCAATCAGCCCCAGCATTTT. It specifies CSARDGGRGNQPQHF.

This clonotype has just a few counts. Here the CDR3 reads CASNLGGLGTQYF. CDR3 coding DNA: TGTGCCAGCAACTTAGGGGGGCTGGGGACCCAGTACTTC. The chain uses TRBV28 and TRBJ2-7; D tentatively fits TRBD1 or TRBD2 (6 bases each). The DNA end favors TRBJ2-5, so the J call may be wrong. CDR1 MDHEN and CDR2 SYDVKM come from the germline V gene. CDR3 length equals 13 residues.

Details on this clonotype: Possible read error: a much larger clone is one base away. The chain has TRBV15 and TRBJ2-5, with D perhaps matching TRBD2 (6 bases). From germline, CDR1 is LNHNV and CDR2 YYDKDF (reference sequence). The CDR3 extends over 14 amino acids. With 3 bases removed from V and 11 bases from J, the gap between germline ends came to 19 bases. CDR3 DNA: TGTGCCACCAGCAGCCACGGGAGCATCCATGAGCAGTACTTC. Its protein is CATSSHGSIHEQYF.

Note on this clonotype: The junction and the germline gene differ at one end; a read error may be behind it. The rearrangement uses TRBV5-5 and TRBJ2-4, with 9 positions matching TRBD1. The CDR3 is 14 residues long. Germline V lookup: CDR1 SGHKS, CDR2 YYEKEE (reference sequence). The CDR3 DNA reads as TGTGCCGGCAGCTTCCAACAGGGGGCTGGCGAGCGGTACTTC. Protein sequence: CAGSFQQGAGERYF.

The chain joins TRBV29-1 to TRBJ2-1, with D uncertain. The CDR3 contains 15 residues. V was pared by 7 bases and J by 0 bases, with 16 bases between. The V gene's germline CDR1 is SQVTM and CDR2 ANQGSEA. The CDR3: CSALGSLSSYNEQFF. CDR3 coding DNA: TGCAGCGCCCTGGGAAGCCTCAGCTCCTACAATGAGCAGTTCTTC.

The genes are TRBV21-1 and TRBJ1-4; the table calls TRBD1, which could not be checked here. TRBV21-1 is recorded as a pseudogene. The CDR3 is made up of 15 amino acids. For the CDR3, the DNA is TGTGCCAGCAGCCCCGGGGTTCCAACTAATGAAAAACTGTTTTTT. It translates to CASSPGVPTNEKLFF.

For this clonotype: One junction end does not reproduce the germline sequence, and a read error may be involved. The chain links TRBV10-3 to TRBJ2-1; D not certain. Looked up from germline, CDR1 is ENHRY and CDR2 is SYGVKD. CDR3 length: 11 residues. The CDR3: CVITGDNEQFF. CDR3 in DNA: TGTGTCATCACTGGGGACAATGAGCAGTTCTTC.

Details on this clonotype: One end of the junction varies from germline; a read error may be responsible. In DNA, the CDR3 is TGTGCCGGCAGCCCATCCGCAACTAATGAAAAACTGTTTTTT. This codes for CAGSPSATNEKLFF. The rearrangement joins TRBV7-9 to TRBJ1-4; D not certain. Germline V gene lookup returns CDR1 SEHNR and CDR2 FQNEAQ (reference sequence). CDR3 size: 14 residues.

The V call is TRBV3-1, the J call TRBJ2-4, with TRBD2 identical over 10 bases. The CDR3 is made up of 16 amino acids. After removal of 4 bases from V and 8 bases from J, the junction contained 11 bases not matched to a gene. Germline V gene lookup returns CDR1 LGHDT and CDR2 YNNKEL (reference sequence). CDR3 region: CASSPYLAGGGDIQYF. The CDR3 region has the DNA TGTGCCAGCAGCCCCTATTTAGCGGGAGGCGGTGACATTCAGTACTTC. Full variable domain (outside the CDR3, taken from reference TRBV3-1 and TRBJ2-4): DTAVSQTPKYLVTQMGNDKSIKCEQNLGHDTMYWYKQDSKKFLKIMFSYNNKELIINETVPNRFSPKSPDKAHLNLHINSLELGDSAVYFCASSPYLAGGGDIQYFGAGTRLSVL.

The CDR3: CASSSPSSGRSLDTQYF. CDR3 nucleotide sequence: TGTGCCAGCAGCTCCCCTTCTAGCGGGAGATCATTGGATACGCAGTATTTT. The V call is TRBV7-2, the J call TRBJ2-3; 10 positions agree with TRBD2. The CDR3 spans 17 residues. V was pared by 4 bases and J by 6 bases, with 13 bases of the junction left unmatched. CDR1 and CDR2 from the germline V gene are SGHTA and FQGNSA.

This clonotype has ten or more counts. The chain has TRBV7-9 and TRBJ2-7, with a weak D call TRBD1 (6 bases). V was clipped by 4 bases and J by 7 bases, with 11 bases between them. The CDR3 length is 12 residues. CDR1 SEHNR and CDR2 FQNEAQ come from the germline V gene (reference sequence). The DNA of the CDR3 is TGTGCCAGCAGCTCACAGGGTCAGGAGCAGTACTTC. Its translation: CASSSQGQEQYF. The entire variable domain, with the rest obtained from reference TRBV7-9 and TRBJ2-7, is as follows: DTGVSQNPRHKITKRGQNVTFRCDPISEHNRLYWYRQTLGQGPEFLTYFQNEAQLEKSRLLSDRFSAERPKGSFSTLEIQRTEQGDSAMYLCASSSQGQEQYFGPGTRLTVT.

The rearrangement joins TRBV4-3 to TRBJ2-1; D is ambiguous. CDR3 length: 16 residues. Germline V gene data show CDR1 as LGHNA and CDR2 as YSLEER. Trimming shortened V by 0 bases and J by 3 bases, and 12 bases separated the two germline ends. This CDR3 is CASSQDRGMYYNEQFF. The CDR3 coding sequence is TGCGCCAGCAGCCAAGATCGTGGGATGTACTACAATGAGCAGTTCTTC.

The chain has TRBV20-1 and TRBJ2-6, with TRBD1 matching 8 bases. The CDR3 has 15 amino acids. Per germline, CDR1 DFQATT and CDR2 SNEGSKA (reference sequence). V dropped 3 bases and J dropped 0; count of bases not matched to a gene: 1. The chain's CDR3 is CSASTGGSGANVLTF. In nucleotides, the CDR3 is TGCAGTGCTAGTACAGGGGGCTCTGGGGCCAACGTCCTGACTTTC.

This clonotype was detected a few times. This chain joins TRBV7-9 and TRBJ2-1, with 7 bases that match TRBD1. The trim removed 5 bases at V and 6 bases at J, leaving 10 bases unmatched. This CDR3 comprises 15 residues. Germline V gives CDR1 SEHNR, CDR2 FQNEAQ (reference sequence). The CDR3 is CASSTYTTGANEQFF. CDR3 sequence (DNA): TGTGCCAGCAGCACTTACACCACAGGGGCCAATGAGCAGTTCTTC. The full variable domain, its missing parts supplied by reference TRBV7-9 and TRBJ2-1, is DTGVSQNPRHKITKRGQNVTFRCDPISEHNRLYWYRQTLGQGPEFLTYFQNEAQLEKSRLLSDRFSAERPKGSFSTLEIQRTEQGDSAMYLCASSTYTTGANEQFFGPGTRLTVL.

This clonotype was found a few times. The chain links TRBV2 to TRBJ2-5; D unresolved. V shed 5 bases and J shed 2 bases, with 9 bases lying between them. Germline V gene data show CDR1 as SNHLY and CDR2 as FYNNEI. This CDR3 has 13 residues. The CDR3 loop is CASSFQEQETQYF. CDR3 bases: TGTGCCAGCAGTTTCCAGGAACAAGAGACCCAGTACTTC.

The genes are TRBV6-2 or TRBV6-3 and TRBJ2-7, with 8 bases lining up with TRBD1. CDR3 size: 13 residues. CDR1 MNHEY and CDR2 SVGEGT come from the germline V gene. Germline trimming cut 5 bases from V and 3 bases from J; bases unmatched to any gene: 3. CDR3 DNA: TGTGCCAGCAGTACAGGGGGTGTCTACGAGCAGTACTTC. This translates into CASSTGGVYEQYF.

The chain has TRBV21-1 and TRBJ1-1; the DNA was not used to check the table's D call, TRBD1. TRBV21-1 is shown as a pseudogene. The CDR3 has 14 amino acids. CDR3 protein: CASSGDRENTEAFF. The DNA for the CDR3 is TGTGCCAGCAGCGGCGACAGGGAGAACACTGAAGCTTTCTTT.